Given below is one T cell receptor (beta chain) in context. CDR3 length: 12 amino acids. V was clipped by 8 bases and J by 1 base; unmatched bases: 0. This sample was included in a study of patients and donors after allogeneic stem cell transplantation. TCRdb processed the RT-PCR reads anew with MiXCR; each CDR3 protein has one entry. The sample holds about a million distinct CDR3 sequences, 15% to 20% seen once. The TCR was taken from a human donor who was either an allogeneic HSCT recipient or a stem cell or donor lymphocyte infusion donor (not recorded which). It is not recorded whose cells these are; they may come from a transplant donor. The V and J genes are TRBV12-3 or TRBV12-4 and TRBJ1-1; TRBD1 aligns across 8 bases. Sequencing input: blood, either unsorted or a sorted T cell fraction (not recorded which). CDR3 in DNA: TGTGCCAGCGGGACAGGGAACACTGAAGCTTTCTTT. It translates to CASGTGNTEAFF.